The 4 T cell receptor beta chains below all came from one sample that was sequenced in a study of T cell responses to AZD1222 COVID-19 vaccine (dated by TCRdb to the early 2020s). Library generation was performed with the immunoSEQ multiplex PCR assay. This is the immuneACCESS table as TCRdb keeps it, with only in-frame sequences that have V and J called. A part of the clones is gone; compared with another copy, unresolved V genes explain less than half, and the rest is unexplained. The sample contains about 110,000 clones, 75% to 90% of them found a single time. 5.1% of the sample goes to the ten largest clones. What the time point label conveys for this sample: baseline before first vaccination. Sequencing was performed on peripheral blood, taken on day 0 of AZD1222 vaccination. These receptor sequences come from an adult in good health.

J is TRBJ1-2 and V is TRBV11-2; no clear D gene. This CDR3 has 14 residues. Per the germline V gene, CDR1 is SGHAT and CDR2 is FQNNGV. V lost 1 base and J 3 bases, leaving 9 bases between the germline ends. In DNA form, the CDR3 reads TGTGCCAGCAGCTTAGGACACAGTGACTATGGCTACACCTTC. Translated, it gives CASSLGHSDYGYTF.

V gene TRBV4-2 combines with J gene TRBJ2-7, with TRBD2 as a possible D gene (5 bases). CDR1 is LGHNA and CDR2 is YNFKEQ in the germline V gene. This CDR3 region has 14 residues. The V end lost 1 base, the J end lost 2 bases, and 9 bases lay between the germline ends. The CDR3 DNA reads as TGTGCCAGCAGCCAAGGGACCGGGACCTACGAGCAGTACTTC. Amino acids: CASSQGTGTYEQYF.

The chain has TRBV5-8 and TRBJ2-2, with D hard to call. Between the trimmed V and J ends, which lost 3 bases and 8 bases, there was a span of 5 bases. This CDR3 contains 11 residues. The germline CDR1 and CDR2 sequences are SGHTS and YDEGEE. The CDR3 nucleotides read TGTGCCAGCAGCTACCCTGGGGAGCTGTTTTTT. Amino acid sequence: CASSYPGELFF.

The V gene is TRBV5-1, the J gene TRBJ2-2; D is possibly TRBD1 (7 bases). There are 15 residues in the CDR3. Trimming removed 0 bases from V and 5 bases from J, with 11 bases in between. Per germline, CDR1 SGHRS and CDR2 YFSETQ. The CDR3 DNA is TGCGCCAGCAGCTTGGGACAGGGAGGTACCGGGGAGCTGTTTTTT. Its protein is CASSLGQGGTGELFF.